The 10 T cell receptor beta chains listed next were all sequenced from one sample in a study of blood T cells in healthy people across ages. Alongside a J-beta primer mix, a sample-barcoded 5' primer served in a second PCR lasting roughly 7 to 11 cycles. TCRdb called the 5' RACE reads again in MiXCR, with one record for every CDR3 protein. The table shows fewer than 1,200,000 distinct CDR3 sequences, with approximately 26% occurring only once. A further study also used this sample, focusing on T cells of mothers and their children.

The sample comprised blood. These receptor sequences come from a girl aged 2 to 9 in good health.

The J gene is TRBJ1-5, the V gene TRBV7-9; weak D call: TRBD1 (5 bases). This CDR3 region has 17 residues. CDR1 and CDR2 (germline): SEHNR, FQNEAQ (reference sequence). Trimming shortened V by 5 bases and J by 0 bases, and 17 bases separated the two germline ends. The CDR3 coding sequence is TGTGCCAGCAGCCCGTGGAAGGGACGAAGTAGCAATCAGCCCCAGCATTTT. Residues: CASSPWKGRSSNQPQHF.

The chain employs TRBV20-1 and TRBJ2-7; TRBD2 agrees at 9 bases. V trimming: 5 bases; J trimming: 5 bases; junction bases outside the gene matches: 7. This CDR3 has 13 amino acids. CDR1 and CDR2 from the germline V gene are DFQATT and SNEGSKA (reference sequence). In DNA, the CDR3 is TGCAGTGCTCCTTCCAGGACTAGCGACGAGCAGTACTTC. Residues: CSAPSRTSDEQYF.

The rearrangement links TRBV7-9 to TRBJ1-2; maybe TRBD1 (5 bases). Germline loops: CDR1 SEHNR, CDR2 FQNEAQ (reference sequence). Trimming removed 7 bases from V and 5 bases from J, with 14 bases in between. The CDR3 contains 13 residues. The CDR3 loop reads CASTGGSRYGYTF. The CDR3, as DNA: TGTGCCAGCACGGGGGGTAGCAGATATGGCTACACCTTC.

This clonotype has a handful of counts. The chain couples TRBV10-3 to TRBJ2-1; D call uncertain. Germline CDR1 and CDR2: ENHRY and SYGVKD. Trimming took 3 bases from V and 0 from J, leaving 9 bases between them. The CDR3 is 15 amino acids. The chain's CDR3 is CAISDVVSSYNEQFF. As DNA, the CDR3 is TGTGCCATCAGTGACGTCGTAAGCTCCTACAATGAGCAGTTCTTC.

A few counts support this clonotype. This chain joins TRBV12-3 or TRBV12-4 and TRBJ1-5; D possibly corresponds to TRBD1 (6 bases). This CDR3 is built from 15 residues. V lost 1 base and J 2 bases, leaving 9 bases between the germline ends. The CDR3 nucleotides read TGTGCCAGCAGTTTAGGCAGGGGAGGCAATCAGCCCCAGCATTTT. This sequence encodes CASSLGRGGNQPQHF.

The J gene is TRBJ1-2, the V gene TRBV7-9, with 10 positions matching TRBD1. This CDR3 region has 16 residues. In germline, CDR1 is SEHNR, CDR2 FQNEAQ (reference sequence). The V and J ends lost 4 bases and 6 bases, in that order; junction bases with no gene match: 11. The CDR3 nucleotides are TGTGCCAGCAGCTCAGAGCCGGGACAGGGGAAGAATGGCTACACCTTC. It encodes CASSSEPGQGKNGYTF.

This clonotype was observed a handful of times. In DNA form, the CDR3 reads TGTGCCAGCAGTTTCACCGGGACAGGGCTCTACGAGCAGTACTTC. Protein product: CASSFTGTGLYEQYF. V gene TRBV28 combines with J gene TRBJ2-5; 9 bases are shared with TRBD1. The J call may be in error: the DNA end matches TRBJ2-7 better. Germline V lookup: CDR1 MDHEN, CDR2 SYDVKM. The CDR3 contains 15 residues.

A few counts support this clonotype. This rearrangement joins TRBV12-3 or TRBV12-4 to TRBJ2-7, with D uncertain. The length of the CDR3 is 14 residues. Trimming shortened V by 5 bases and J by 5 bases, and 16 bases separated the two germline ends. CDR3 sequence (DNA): TGTGCCAGCAGTCCCCCACTCGGGCCCGACGAGCAGTACTTC. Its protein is CASSPPLGPDEQYF.

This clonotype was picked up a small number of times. The CDR3 is CSTRTGDPYEQYF. Written as DNA, the CDR3 is TGCAGCACACGTACAGGCGATCCCTACGAGCAGTACTTC. The chain uses TRBV29-1 and TRBJ2-5, with D possibly TRBD1 on 5 matching bases. The end of the DNA fits TRBJ2-7 better, so the J call may be wrong. Looked up from germline, CDR1 is SQVTM and CDR2 is ANQGSEA. The CDR3 covers 13 residues.

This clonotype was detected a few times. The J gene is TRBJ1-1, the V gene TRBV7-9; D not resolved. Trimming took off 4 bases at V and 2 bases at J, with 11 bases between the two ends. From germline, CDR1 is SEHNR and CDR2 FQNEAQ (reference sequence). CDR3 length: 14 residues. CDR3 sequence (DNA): TGTGCCAGCAGCTCAGTGGGAAGAAACACTGAAGCTTTCTTT. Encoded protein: CASSSVGRNTEAFF. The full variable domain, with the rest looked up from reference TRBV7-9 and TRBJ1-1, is DTGVSQNPRHKITKRGQNVTFRCDPISEHNRLYWYRQTLGQGPEFLTYFQNEAQLEKSRLLSDRFSAERPKGSFSTLEIQRTEQGDSAMYLCASSSVGRNTEAFFGQGTRLTVV.